This TCR beta chain originates from a study of Tregs in tolerant kidney transplant recipients. The germline V gene encodes CDR1 SGHRS and CDR2 YFSETQ. The CDR3 has 15 residues. Trimming removed 2 bases at V and 3 bases at J, with 12 bases between. Mixed chimerism was transient after nonmyeloablative marrow transplants from related graft donors. This table comes from immunoSEQ multiplex PCR, and its TCRdb copy is limited to in-frame clones, with some not included. Among approximately 90,000 clones listed, roughly 93% were seen once. The sequencing here drew on CD4+ T cells from blood (PBMCs), taken 12 months after the transplant. The clonotype originates from a human patient who received a combined kidney and bone marrow transplant. Part of the T cell pool may stem from the graft donor. This sequence joins TRBV5-1 and TRBJ2-1; perhaps TRBD1 as D (6 bases). The CDR3 bases are TGCGCCAGCAGCTTTTGGCAGGGGCTCTACAATGAGCAGTTCTTC. Protein: CASSFWQGLYNEQFF.